The 16 T cell receptor beta chains below come from one sample, sequenced in a study of cytomegalovirus exposure and HLA in healthy donors. PCR used 60 Vbeta primers and 13 Jbeta primers. The repertoire was sequenced with immunoSEQ multiplex PCR; TCRdb's copy has only in-frame clones and lacks some. The sample contains roughly 200,000 clones, about 70% of which appear only once. Sequences were obtained from PBMCs. Receptors were obtained from a woman between 25 and 40 years old in good health and CMV-seronegative.

The V and J genes are TRBV27 and TRBJ2-7, with D possibly TRBD1 on 6 matching bases. The CDR3 extends over 14 amino acids. Germline CDR1 is MNHEY and CDR2 is SMNVEV (reference sequence). Trimming removed 4 bases from V and 3 bases from J, with 13 bases in between. CDR3 sequence reads: CASSSGTRVYEQYF. The CDR3 bases are TGTGCCAGCAGTTCCGGGACAAGAGTCTACGAGCAGTACTTC.

The chain employs TRBV11-3 and TRBJ2-1; D might be TRBD2 (7 bases). V was pared by 5 bases and J by 6 bases, with 17 bases between. CDR3 length equals 15 residues. Per germline, CDR1 SGHNT and CDR2 YENEEA. The CDR3 region is CASSLAGGRGNEQFF. The CDR3 bases are TGTGCCAGCAGCCTTGCCGGGGGGCGAGGCAATGAGCAGTTCTTC.

This clone has more than one count but fewer than ten. This rearrangement joins TRBV18 to TRBJ2-7; TRBD1 aligns across 8 bases. The CDR3 totals 15 residues. Germline V lookup: CDR1 KGHSH, CDR2 LQKENI. V trimming: 6 bases; J trimming: 1 base; junction bases outside the gene matches: 8. The CDR3 coding sequence is TGTGCCAGCTCCCAGGGACAGGCAAGGTCCTACGAGCAGTACTTC. Amino acid sequence: CASSQGQARSYEQYF.

The chain combines TRBV7-2 with TRBJ1-2, with 7 bases fitting TRBD1. The V gene end was trimmed by 3 bases and the J gene end by 4 bases; junction bases not matched to a gene: 5. CDR1 is SGHTA, CDR2 FQGNSA, per germline. The CDR3 is 14 amino acids. Here the CDR3 reads CASSFGRGPYGYTF. CDR3 in DNA: TGTGCCAGCAGCTTCGGAAGGGGGCCCTATGGCTACACCTTC.

J is TRBJ1-1 and V is TRBV29-1, with D possibly TRBD1 on 6 matching bases. The CDR3 contains 12 residues. Germline CDR1 SQVTM, CDR2 ANQGSEA. V shed 3 bases and J shed 10 bases, with 15 bases lying between them. CDR3 in amino acids: CSVEGQEFGAFF. Written as DNA, the CDR3 is TGCAGCGTTGAGGGACAAGAATTCGGAGCTTTCTTT.

The rearrangement joins TRBV15 to TRBJ2-5, with D possibly matching TRBD2 (6 bases). The CDR3 runs 15 residues. V dropped 6 bases and J dropped 5 bases, with 19 bases sitting between them. Germline V gene data show CDR1 as LNHNV and CDR2 as YYDKDF (reference sequence). CDR3 DNA: TGTGCCACCAGTTCGCTGGGTAGCGCGGGGGAGACCCAGTACTTC. This translates into CATSSLGSAGETQYF.

This clone was seen only a few times. The V call is TRBV7-6, the J call TRBJ1-1; no clear D gene. Germline V gives CDR1 SGHVS, CDR2 FNYEAQ. The CDR3 covers 15 residues. Trimming stripped 5 bases from V and 3 bases from J, with 16 bases between. CDR3 sequence: CASSPGVRRHTEAFF. The CDR3 region has the DNA TGTGCCAGCAGCCCCGGGGTCAGGCGACACACTGAAGCTTTCTTT.

The chain joins TRBV14 to TRBJ2-1; D is perhaps TRBD1 (5 bases). V was trimmed by 0 bases and J by 2 bases, leaving 8 bases between them. Per the germline V gene, CDR1 is SGHDN and CDR2 is FVKESK. The CDR3 contains 15 residues. The CDR3 DNA reads TGTGCCAGCAGCCAAGAGCAGGGCCCCTACAATGAGCAGTTCTTC. This translates into CASSQEQGPYNEQFF.

This clone has just one count. The V and J genes are TRBV4-1 and TRBJ1-1; 7 nucleotides line up with TRBD1. V lost 2 bases, J lost 4 bases, and 10 bases stayed unmatched. The CDR3 covers 16 residues. CDR1 is MGHRA and CDR2 is YSYEKL in the germline V gene. This chain's CDR3 is CASSQLLGGRGTEAFF. CDR3 DNA sequence: TGCGCCAGCAGCCAACTTCTAGGGGGCCGGGGCACTGAAGCTTTCTTT.

A few counts support this clone. The CDR3 sequence: CASSLEKQGRSTEAFF. CDR3 sequence (DNA): TGTGCCAGCAGCTTGGAAAAACAGGGGAGAAGCACTGAAGCTTTCTTT. The chain carries TRBV5-4 and TRBJ1-1; 7 bases align to TRBD1. The CDR3 covers 16 residues. The germline CDR1 and CDR2 sequences are SGHNT and YYREEE (reference sequence). V gave up 0 bases and J gave up 4 bases; unmatched junction bases: 9.

The chain combines TRBV7-6 with TRBJ2-3; TRBD2 agrees at 9 bases. The CDR3 loop spans 16 amino acids. V shed 1 base and J 4 bases; nucleotides not matched to a gene: 6. Germline CDR1 SGHVS, CDR2 FNYEAQ. The DNA for the CDR3 is TGTGCCAGCAGCTTAGTGAGCGGGGGGTCCGCAGATACGCAGTATTTT. It yields the protein CASSLVSGGSADTQYF.

The rearrangement links TRBV5-6 to TRBJ2-2, with D unclear. V lost 1 base to trimming and J lost 4 bases, with 8 bases between them. The CDR3 extends over 14 amino acids. The germline V gene encodes CDR1 SGHDT and CDR2 YYEEEE. As DNA, the CDR3 is TGTGCCAGCAGCTTGCTTTCCCTCACCGGGGAGCTGTTTTTT. Its translation is CASSLLSLTGELFF.

The rearrangement links TRBV6-1 to TRBJ1-4; TRBD1 might be the D (6 bases). The CDR3 contains 14 residues. Germline CDR1 MNHNS, CDR2 SASEGT. V was pared by 6 bases and J by 7 bases, with 15 bases between. CDR3 sequence (DNA): TGTGCCAGCAGAGATTGGGGGCATGGTGAAAAACTGTTTTTT. Residues: CASRDWGHGEKLFF.

This clone turned up a few times. As DNA, the CDR3 is TGTGCCAGCAGCGCCTCCGGGACTCTCTCCTATAATTCACCCCTCCACTTT. The encoded protein is CASSASGTLSYNSPLHF. The gene calls are TRBV9 and TRBJ1-6; a weak D match, TRBD1 (5 bases). Germline values: CDR1 SGDLS, CDR2 YYNGEE. The CDR3 is 17 amino acids. Trimming stripped 3 bases from V and 0 bases from J, with 13 bases between.

CDR3 sequence (DNA): TGTGCCAGCTCACAACAGACAGGGGAAGGGGAAAAACTGTTTTTT. This gives the protein CASSQQTGEGEKLFF. The chain couples TRBV18 to TRBJ1-4, with 8 bases lining up with TRBD1. The ends lost 4 bases at V and 8 bases at J; junction bases unmatched: 9. This CDR3 spans 15 amino acids. Germline-derived CDR1 and CDR2 are KGHSH and LQKENI.

This sequence joins TRBV4-2 and TRBJ1-6, with D maybe TRBD1 (6 bases). Deletions cut 3 bases from V and 5 bases from J, with 11 bases between. CDR3 length: 15 amino acids. Germline loops: CDR1 LGHNA, CDR2 YNFKEQ. DNA of the CDR3: TGTGCCAGCAGCCACCAGACAGGCGATAATTCACCCCTCCACTTT. Protein: CASSHQTGDNSPLHF.